Listed here are 18 T cell receptor beta chains from one sample, sequenced in a study of graft-versus-host responses after intestinal transplantation. This table comes from immunoSEQ multiplex PCR, and its TCRdb copy is limited to in-frame clones, with some not included. Altogether tens of thousands of clones are present, around 86% being singletons, with the ten largest covering about a sixth. No antigen has been assigned to these receptors. The sample in question was unstimulated CD8+ T cells sorted from spleen or lymph node cells, obtained before intestinal transplant. The receptors originated from a human donor who received an intestinal transplant.

The chain carries TRBV13 and TRBJ2-7, with 8 nucleotides matching TRBD1. J lost 7 bases, V lost 5 bases, and 4 bases had no gene match. Germline V gives CDR1 PRHDT, CDR2 FYEKMQ (reference sequence). This CDR3 is 12 amino acids long. The CDR3: CASSIQGGEQYF. The CDR3 nucleotides are TGTGCCAGCAGCATACAGGGGGGAGAGCAGTACTTC.

The genes are TRBV29-1 and TRBJ2-7, with D perhaps being TRBD1 or TRBD2 (5 bases each). This CDR3 comprises 15 residues. Germline values: CDR1 SQVTM, CDR2 ANQGSEA. The ends were cut back, 0 bases at V and 6 bases at J, with 18 bases in the middle. The CDR3 loop reads CSVEDGTAPDGEQYF. The CDR3 DNA sequence: TGCAGCGTTGAAGATGGGACGGCGCCAGATGGCGAGCAGTACTTC.

The chain couples TRBV5-1 to TRBJ1-2; TRBD1 aligns across 7 bases. The CDR3 has 14 amino acids. In germline, CDR1 is SGHRS, CDR2 YFSETQ. Trimming cost V 0 bases and J 5 bases; bases outside gene matches: 4. The CDR3 protein is CASSLGTGEYGYTF. Written as DNA, the CDR3 is TGCGCCAGCAGCTTGGGAACAGGGGAATATGGCTACACCTTC.

The table lists this clone with a count of one. The chain is built from TRBV2 and TRBJ1-6, with TRBD1 identical over 8 bases. The V segment lost 8 bases and the J segment 7 bases; nucleotides outside the gene matches: 10. Germline lookup yields CDR1 SNHLY and CDR2 FYNNEI. The CDR3 totals 15 residues. The CDR3 loop is CASFYGQGGNSPLHF. CDR3 nucleotides: TGTGCCAGCTTCTATGGACAGGGAGGGAATTCACCCCTCCACTTT.

The chain recombines TRBV4-1 with TRBJ2-3; 10 bases line up with TRBD2. Germline V gene sequence: CDR1 MGHRA, CDR2 YSYEKL. V was clipped by 3 bases and J by 6 bases; unmatched bases: 15. This CDR3 has 18 amino acids. The CDR3: CASSQEGAGGTRGDTQYF. DNA for the CDR3: TGCGCCAGCAGCCAGGAGGGAGCGGGGGGGACTCGGGGTGATACGCAGTATTTT.

This chain joins TRBV18 and TRBJ2-1; tentatively, D is TRBD2 (6 bases). Looked up from germline, CDR1 is KGHSH and CDR2 is LQKENI. V shed 0 bases and J shed 4 bases, with 13 bases lying between them. The CDR3 is 16 residues long. DNA of the CDR3: TGTGCCAGCTCACCACCCGGCGGGAACATTTACAATGAGCAGTTCTTC. This translates into CASSPPGGNIYNEQFF.

V gene TRBV6-6 combines with J gene TRBJ1-5; no definite D call. Deletions cut 5 bases from V and 2 bases from J, with 13 bases between. The germline CDR1 and CDR2 sequences are MNHNY and SVGAGI (reference sequence). The CDR3 has 15 amino acids. DNA of the CDR3: TGTGCCAGCAGTACCACACACCTTGGCAATCAGCCCCAGCATTTT. Its translation is CASSTTHLGNQPQHF.

J is TRBJ2-5 and V is TRBV2; 10 positions match TRBD2. Germline CDR1 is SNHLY and CDR2 is FYNNEI. This CDR3 has 16 residues. Trimming took 3 bases from V and 5 from J; bases not matched to a gene: 9. In DNA, the CDR3 is TGTGCCAGCAGTGATCCGGGAGCGGGGGGGTTGGAGACCCAGTACTTC. This encodes CASSDPGAGGLETQYF.

This chain joins TRBV19 and TRBJ2-4, with 10 bases identical to TRBD2. CDR3 length equals 15 residues. Germline V gene lookup returns CDR1 LNHDA and CDR2 SQIVND (reference sequence). The V and J ends lost 6 bases and 5 bases, in that order; junction bases with no gene match: 7. The DNA for the CDR3 is TGTGCCAGTAGCGTAGCGGGGGGACCTCAAAACATTCAGTACTTC. This sequence encodes CASSVAGGPQNIQYF.

This rearrangement joins TRBV28 to TRBJ2-3; 12 nucleotides line up with TRBD1. J was trimmed by 5 bases and V by 5 bases; bases with no gene match: 8. The V gene's germline CDR1 is MDHEN and CDR2 SYDVKM. The CDR3 is made up of 16 amino acids. The CDR3 bases are TGTGCCAGCAGTCTCCGGGACAGGGGGCGCATAGATACGCAGTATTTT. Residues: CASSLRDRGRIDTQYF. Full variable domain (outside the CDR3, taken from reference TRBV28 and TRBJ2-3): DVKVTQSSRYLVKRTGEKVFLECVQDMDHENMFWYRQDPGLGLRLIYFSYDVKMKEKGDIPEGYSVSREKKERFSLILESASTNQTSMYLCASSLRDRGRIDTQYFGPGTRLTVL.

There are a few counts of this clone. V is TRBV5-4 and J is TRBJ2-7, with D possibly being TRBD2 (6 bases). The CDR3 has 13 residues. Germline values: CDR1 SGHNT, CDR2 YYREEE (reference sequence). V lost 0 bases and J 4 bases, leaving 8 bases between the germline ends. The CDR3 loop reads CASSLGLGYEQYF. The CDR3 coding sequence is TGTGCCAGCAGCTTGGGACTAGGGTACGAGCAGTACTTC.

This sequence joins TRBV9 and TRBJ2-1; the match to TRBD2 covers 12 bases. The CDR3 is made up of 14 amino acids. Germline V gives CDR1 SGDLS, CDR2 YYNGEE. V lost 1 base to trimming and J lost 7 bases; unmatched junction nucleotides: 0. The CDR3 spells CASSVLAGGNEQFF. For the CDR3, the DNA is TGTGCCAGCAGCGTACTAGCGGGGGGGAATGAGCAGTTCTTC.

This clone was counted between two and nine times. This likely stems from a read error, as it lies one base from a far larger clone. Other nucleotide sequences from this sample produce the same CDR3. This rearrangement joins TRBV11-1 to TRBJ2-3; 8 bases align to TRBD1. CDR1 SGHAT and CDR2 FQDESV come from the germline V gene (reference sequence). The CDR3 extends over 15 amino acids. After removal of 4 bases from V and 4 bases from J, the junction contained 7 bases not matched to a gene. The CDR3 is CASSYGTGKADTQYF. The CDR3 DNA sequence: TGTGCCAGCAGCTATGGGACAGGTAAGGCAGATACGCAGTATTTT. Looking up the rest from reference TRBV11-1 and TRBJ2-3 gives the full variable domain: EAEVAQSPRYKITEKSQAVAFWCDPISGHATLYWYRQILGQGPELLVQFQDESVVDDSQLPKDRFSAERLKGVDSTLKIQPAELGDSAMYLCASSYGTGKADTQYFGPGTRLTVL.

V is TRBV5-4 and J is TRBJ1-4; tentatively, D is TRBD1 (5 bases). Looked up from germline, CDR1 is SGHNT and CDR2 is YYREEE (reference sequence). This CDR3 is built from 15 residues. Trimming pared 4 bases from V and 3 bases from J, leaving 13 bases between. CDR3 in DNA: TGTGCCAGCAGCCCTAGGGAGGGACCTAATGAAAAACTGTTTTTT. It specifies CASSPREGPNEKLFF.

The chain links TRBV5-1 to TRBJ1-2; D uncertain. V gave up 4 bases and J gave up 6 bases, with 16 bases separating them. Germline V gene lookup returns CDR1 SGHRS and CDR2 YFSETQ. This CDR3 has 14 residues. The CDR3 DNA reads TGCGCCAGCAGCGTACCCGTCCCACCGGATGGCTACACCTTC. Amino acids: CASSVPVPPDGYTF.

V gene TRBV6-5 combines with J gene TRBJ2-2; no clear D gene. The CDR3 extends over 11 amino acids. Germline V gene sequence: CDR1 MNHEY, CDR2 SVGAGI. The V end was cut by 7 bases, the J end by 5 bases, with 5 bases between. CDR3 in DNA: TGTGCCAGCATGGCTACCGGGGAGCTGTTTTTT. Translating it yields CASMATGELFF.

This clone was detected only a few times. The chain carries TRBV7-3 and TRBJ2-1, with TRBD1 matching over 8 bases. This CDR3 has 16 residues. Germline V lookup: CDR1 SGHTA, CDR2 FQGTGA. V dropped 2 bases and J dropped 0; count of bases not matched to a gene: 3. For the CDR3, the DNA is TGTGCCAGCAGCTTAGGGGGGACAGGCTCCTACAATGAGCAGTTCTTC. It specifies CASSLGGTGSYNEQFF.

The chain has TRBV5-6 and TRBJ2-7; 7 bases map to TRBD1. Trimming at V came to 4 bases and at J to 5 bases, leaving 9 bases not matched to a gene. The CDR3 spans 14 residues. Germline V gene lookup returns CDR1 SGHDT and CDR2 YYEEEE. The CDR3: CASSAETGFHEQYF. CDR3 in DNA: TGTGCCAGCAGCGCGGAGACAGGGTTCCACGAGCAGTACTTC. Full variable domain (rest looked up from reference TRBV5-6 and TRBJ2-7): DAGVTQSPTHLIKTRGQQVTLRCSPKSGHDTVSWYQQALGQGPQFIFQYYEEEERQRGNFPDRFSGHQFPNYSSELNVNALLLGDSALYLCASSAETGFHEQYFGPGTRLTVT.